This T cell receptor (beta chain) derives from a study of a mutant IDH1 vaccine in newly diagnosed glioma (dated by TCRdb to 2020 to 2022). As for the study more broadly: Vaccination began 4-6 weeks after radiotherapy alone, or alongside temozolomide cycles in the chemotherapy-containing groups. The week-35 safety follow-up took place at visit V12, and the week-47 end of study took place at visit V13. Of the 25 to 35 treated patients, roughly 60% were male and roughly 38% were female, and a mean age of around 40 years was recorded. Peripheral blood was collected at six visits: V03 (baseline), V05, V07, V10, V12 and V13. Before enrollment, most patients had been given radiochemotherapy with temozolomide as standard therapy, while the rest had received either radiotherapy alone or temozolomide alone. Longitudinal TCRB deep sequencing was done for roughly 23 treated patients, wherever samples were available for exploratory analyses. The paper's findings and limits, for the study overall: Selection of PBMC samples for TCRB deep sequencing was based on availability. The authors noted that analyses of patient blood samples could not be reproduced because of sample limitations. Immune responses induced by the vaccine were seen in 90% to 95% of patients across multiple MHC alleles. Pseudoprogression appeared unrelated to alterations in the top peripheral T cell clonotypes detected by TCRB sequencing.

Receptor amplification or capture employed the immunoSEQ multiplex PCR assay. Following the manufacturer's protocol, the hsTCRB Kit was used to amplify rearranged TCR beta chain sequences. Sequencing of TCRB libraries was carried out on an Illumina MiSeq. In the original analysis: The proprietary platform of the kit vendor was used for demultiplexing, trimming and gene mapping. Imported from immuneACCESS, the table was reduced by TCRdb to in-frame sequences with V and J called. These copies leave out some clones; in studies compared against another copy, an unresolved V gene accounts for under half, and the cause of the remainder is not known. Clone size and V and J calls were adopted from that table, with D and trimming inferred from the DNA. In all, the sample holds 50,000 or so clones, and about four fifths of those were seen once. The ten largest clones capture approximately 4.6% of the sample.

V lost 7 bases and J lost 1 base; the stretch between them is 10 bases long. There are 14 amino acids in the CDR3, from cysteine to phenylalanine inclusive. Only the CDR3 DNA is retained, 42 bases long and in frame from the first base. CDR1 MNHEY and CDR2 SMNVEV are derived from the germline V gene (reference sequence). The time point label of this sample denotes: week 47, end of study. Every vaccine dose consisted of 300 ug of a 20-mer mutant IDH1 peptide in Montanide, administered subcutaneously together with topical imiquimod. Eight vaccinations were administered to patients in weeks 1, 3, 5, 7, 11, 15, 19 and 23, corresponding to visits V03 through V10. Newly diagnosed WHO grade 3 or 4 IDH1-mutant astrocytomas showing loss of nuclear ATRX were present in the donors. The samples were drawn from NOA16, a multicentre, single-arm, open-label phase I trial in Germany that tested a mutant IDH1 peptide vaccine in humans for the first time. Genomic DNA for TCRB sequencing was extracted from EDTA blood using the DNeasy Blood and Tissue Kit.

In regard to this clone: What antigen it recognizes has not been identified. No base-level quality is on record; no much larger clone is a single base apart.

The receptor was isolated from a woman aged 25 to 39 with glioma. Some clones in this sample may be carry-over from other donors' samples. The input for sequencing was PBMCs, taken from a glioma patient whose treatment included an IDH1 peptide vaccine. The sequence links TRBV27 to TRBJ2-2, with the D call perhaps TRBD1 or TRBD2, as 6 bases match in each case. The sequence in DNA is TGTGCCAGCAAGGGGGGCGTGAACACCGGGGAGCTGTTTTTT. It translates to CASKGGVNTGELFF.